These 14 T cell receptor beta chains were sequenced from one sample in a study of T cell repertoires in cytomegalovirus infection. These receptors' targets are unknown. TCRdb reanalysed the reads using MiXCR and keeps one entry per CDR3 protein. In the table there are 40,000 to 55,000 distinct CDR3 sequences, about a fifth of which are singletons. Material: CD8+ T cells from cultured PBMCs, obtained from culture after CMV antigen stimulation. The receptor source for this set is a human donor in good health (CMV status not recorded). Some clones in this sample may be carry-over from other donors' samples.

CDR3 sequence: CASSLGTGSEQYF. The CDR3 coding sequence is TGTGCCAGCAGTTTGGGGACAGGGTCAGAGCAGTACTTC. The chain has TRBV28 and TRBJ2-7; 9 bases line up with TRBD1. Germline V lookup: CDR1 MDHEN, CDR2 SYDVKM. The CDR3 extends over 13 amino acids. After removal of 3 bases from V and 7 bases from J, the junction contained 4 bases not matched to a gene.

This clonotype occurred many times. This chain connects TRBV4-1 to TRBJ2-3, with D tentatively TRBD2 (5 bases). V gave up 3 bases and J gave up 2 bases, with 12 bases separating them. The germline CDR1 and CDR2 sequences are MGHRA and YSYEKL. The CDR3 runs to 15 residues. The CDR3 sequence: CASSHLAQNTDTQYF. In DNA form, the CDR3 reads TGCGCCAGCAGCCACCTAGCCCAAAACACAGATACGCAGTATTTT.

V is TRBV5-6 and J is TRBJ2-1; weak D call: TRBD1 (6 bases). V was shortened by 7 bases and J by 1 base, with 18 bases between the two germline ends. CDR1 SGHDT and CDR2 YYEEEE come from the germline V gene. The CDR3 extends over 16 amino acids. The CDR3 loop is CASLTAQGGSYNEQFF. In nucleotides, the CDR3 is TGTGCCAGCCTCACCGCACAGGGTGGATCCTACAATGAGCAGTTCTTC.

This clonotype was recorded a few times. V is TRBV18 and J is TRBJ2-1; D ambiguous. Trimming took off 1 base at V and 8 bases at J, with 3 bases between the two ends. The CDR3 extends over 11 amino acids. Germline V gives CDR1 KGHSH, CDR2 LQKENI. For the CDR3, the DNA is TGTGCCAGCTCACCACGGGATGAGCAGTTCTTC. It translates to CASSPRDEQFF.

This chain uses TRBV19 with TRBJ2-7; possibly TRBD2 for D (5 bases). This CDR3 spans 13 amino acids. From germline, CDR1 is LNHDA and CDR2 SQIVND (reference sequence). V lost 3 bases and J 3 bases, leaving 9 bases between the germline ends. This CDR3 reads CASSIPGDYEQYF. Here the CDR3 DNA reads TGTGCCAGTAGTATCCCCGGGGACTACGAGCAGTACTTC.

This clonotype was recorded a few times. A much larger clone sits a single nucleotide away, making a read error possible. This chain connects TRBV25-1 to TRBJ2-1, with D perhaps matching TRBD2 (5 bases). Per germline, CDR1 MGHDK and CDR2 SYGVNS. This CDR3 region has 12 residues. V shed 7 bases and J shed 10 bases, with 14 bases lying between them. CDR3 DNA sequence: TGTGCCAGCAACCGGGGTCGCAAAGAGCAGTTCTTC. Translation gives CASNRGRKEQFF.

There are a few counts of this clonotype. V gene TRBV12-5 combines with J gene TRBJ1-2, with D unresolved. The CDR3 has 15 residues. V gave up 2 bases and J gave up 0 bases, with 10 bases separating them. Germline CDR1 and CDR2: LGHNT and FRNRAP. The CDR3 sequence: CASGLSWQSNYGYTF. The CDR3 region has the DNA TGTGCTAGTGGTTTGAGCTGGCAGTCTAACTATGGCTACACCTTC.

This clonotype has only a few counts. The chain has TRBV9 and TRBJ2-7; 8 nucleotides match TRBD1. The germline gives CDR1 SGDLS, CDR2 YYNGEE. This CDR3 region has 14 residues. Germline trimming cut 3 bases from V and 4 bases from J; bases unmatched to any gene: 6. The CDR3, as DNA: TGTGCCAGCAGCGCCGGGACAGGAGTTTACGAGCAGTACTTC. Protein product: CASSAGTGVYEQYF.

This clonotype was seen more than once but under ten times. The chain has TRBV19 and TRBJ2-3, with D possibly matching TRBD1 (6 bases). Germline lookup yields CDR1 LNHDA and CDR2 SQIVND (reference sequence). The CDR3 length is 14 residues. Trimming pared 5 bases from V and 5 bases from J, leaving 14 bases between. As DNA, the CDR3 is TGTGCCAGTAGTCGAGAGGGGGACAAAGATACGCAGTATTTT. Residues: CASSREGDKDTQYF.

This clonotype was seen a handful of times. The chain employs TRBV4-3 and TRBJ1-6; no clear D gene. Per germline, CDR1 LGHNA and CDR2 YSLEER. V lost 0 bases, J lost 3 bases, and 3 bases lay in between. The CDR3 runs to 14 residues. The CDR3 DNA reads TGCGCCAGCAGCCAAGACAGCTATAATTCACCCCTCCACTTT. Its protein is CASSQDSYNSPLHF.

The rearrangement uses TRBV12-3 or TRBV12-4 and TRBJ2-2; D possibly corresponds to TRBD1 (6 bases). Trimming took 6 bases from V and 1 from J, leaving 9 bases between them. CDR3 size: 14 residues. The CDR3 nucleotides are TGTGCCAGCAGCCCGGGACAGAACACCGGGGAGCTGTTTTTT. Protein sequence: CASSPGQNTGELFF.

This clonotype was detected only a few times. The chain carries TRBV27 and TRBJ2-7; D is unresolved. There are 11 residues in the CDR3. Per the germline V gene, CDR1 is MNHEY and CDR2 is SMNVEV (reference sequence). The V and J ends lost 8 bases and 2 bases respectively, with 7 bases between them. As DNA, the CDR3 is TGTGCCAGCGGAACAGCCTACGAGCAGTACTTC. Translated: CASGTAYEQYF.

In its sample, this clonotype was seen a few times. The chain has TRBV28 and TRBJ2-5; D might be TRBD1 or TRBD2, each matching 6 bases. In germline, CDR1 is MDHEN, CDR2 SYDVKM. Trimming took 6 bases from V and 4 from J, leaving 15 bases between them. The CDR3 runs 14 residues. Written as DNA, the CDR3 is TGTGCCAGCAGGAACGGGGGCGGCGGAGAGACCCAGTACTTC. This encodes CASRNGGGGETQYF.

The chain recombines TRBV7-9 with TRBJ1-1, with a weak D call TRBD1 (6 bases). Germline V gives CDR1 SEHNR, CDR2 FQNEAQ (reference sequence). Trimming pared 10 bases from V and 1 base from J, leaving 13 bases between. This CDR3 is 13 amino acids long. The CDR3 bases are TGTGCCACTCTCGGACAGAAGAACACTGAAGCTTTCTTT. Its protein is CATLGQKNTEAFF.